One sample yielded the 26 T cell receptor beta chains listed below, sequenced in a study of blood T cell repertoires in COVID-19. Libraries were prepared by immunoSEQ multiplex PCR; TCRdb keeps only in-frame clonotypes and omits some of them. The data contain over 250,000 clones, approximately 85% of them seen just once; the ten biggest clones take up approximately 5.1%. Sequenced: peripheral blood. The source of these receptors is a man between 50 and 59 years old with active or convalescent COVID-19.

Concerning this clone itself: The same CDR3 is also encoded by other DNA sequences in this sample. J is TRBJ2-7 and V is TRBV5-1; 10 bases align to TRBD1. The germline gives CDR1 SGHRS, CDR2 YFSETQ. The CDR3 runs to 14 residues. The J segment lost 1 base and the V segment lost 3 bases, leaving 1 base of the junction unmatched. The CDR3 DNA is TGCGCCAGCAGCTGGGGACAGGGGTCCTACGAGCAGTACTTC. Its protein is CASSWGQGSYEQYF.

V and J are TRBV6-6 and TRBJ2-7; tentatively, D is TRBD2 (5 bases). Between the trimmed V and J ends, which lost 4 bases and 3 bases, there was a span of 7 bases. The length of the CDR3 is 12 residues. In germline, CDR1 is MNHNY, CDR2 SVGAGI (reference sequence). The CDR3 reads CASSSGLYEQYF. The CDR3 coding sequence is TGTGCCAGCAGTTCTGGACTCTACGAGCAGTACTTC.

The gene calls are TRBV7-8 and TRBJ2-3, with TRBD2 identical over 7 bases. Germline V gene lookup returns CDR1 SGHVS and CDR2 FQNEAQ. After removal of 0 bases from V and 2 bases from J, the junction contained 5 bases not matched to a gene. The CDR3 is 16 amino acids. This CDR3 reads CASSLAGLAVTDTQYF. CDR3 in DNA: TGTGCCAGCAGCTTAGCGGGGCTAGCGGTCACAGATACGCAGTATTTT.

This clone was counted a single time. The rearrangement uses TRBV29-1 and TRBJ2-7, with 8 bases identical to TRBD1. The CDR3 runs 12 residues. Germline CDR1 SQVTM, CDR2 ANQGSEA. The V segment lost 7 bases and the J segment 5 bases; nucleotides outside the gene matches: 7. Here the CDR3 reads CSGGQARNEQYF. CDR3 in DNA: TGCAGCGGGGGACAGGCTCGGAACGAGCAGTACTTC.

The chain uses TRBV11-2 and TRBJ2-1, with TRBD2 matching 7 bases. V lost 4 bases, J lost 2 bases, and 11 bases stayed unmatched. CDR1 and CDR2 (germline): SGHAT, FQNNGV. The CDR3 runs 17 residues. CDR3 bases: TGTGCCAGCAGCTCTTTCGAAGCGGGAAGGACCTACAATGAGCAGTTCTTC. The encoded protein is CASSSFEAGRTYNEQFF.

The CDR3 loop is CASSPLLGGAYEQYF. In nucleotides, the CDR3 is TGTGCCAGCAGCCCGCTGTTGGGGGGTGCTTACGAGCAGTACTTC. The chain employs TRBV3-1 (or the pseudogene TRBV3-2) and TRBJ2-7; D is perhaps TRBD2 (6 bases). Trimming cost V 4 bases and J 4 bases, with 17 bases left between them. The CDR3 has 15 amino acids. Looked up from germline, CDR1 is LGHDT and CDR2 is YNNKEL (reference sequence).

The CDR3 protein is CASSSRGFPGETQYF. The CDR3 bases are TGTGCCAGCAGCTCCAGGGGTTTTCCGGGAGAGACCCAGTACTTC. V is TRBV11-2 and J is TRBJ2-5; TRBD1 might be the D (6 bases). V lost 4 bases and J 4 bases, leaving 16 bases between the germline ends. Germline V gene sequence: CDR1 SGHAT, CDR2 FQNNGV. The length of the CDR3 is 15 residues.

The chain combines TRBV7-2 with TRBJ2-7, with TRBD2 identical over 9 bases. The J segment lost 3 bases and the V segment lost 5 bases, leaving 8 bases of the junction unmatched. The germline V gene has CDR1 SGHTA and CDR2 FQGNSA. The CDR3 is 15 amino acids. CDR3 sequence: CASSPRGAGGYEQYF. The CDR3 DNA reads TGTGCCAGCAGCCCGCGAGGAGCGGGGGGCTACGAGCAGTACTTC. The full variable domain, in which reference TRBV7-2 and TRBJ2-7 provide the parts outside the CDR3, is GAGVSQSPSNKVTEKGKDVELRCDPISGHTALYWYRQSLGQGLEFLIYFQGNSAPDKSGLPSDRFSAERTGGSVSTLTIQRTQQEDSAVYLCASSPRGAGGYEQYFGPGTRLTVT.

By share of the sample, this clone is medium-sized (0.01 to 0.1%). The rearrangement joins TRBV19 to TRBJ2-7, with 9 bases aligning to TRBD1. The trim removed 3 bases at V and 2 bases at J, leaving 2 bases unmatched. Germline V gene sequence: CDR1 LNHDA, CDR2 SQIVND (reference sequence). The CDR3 has 14 amino acids. CDR3 sequence reads: CASSIGTGTYEQYF. The CDR3 DNA follows: TGTGCCAGTAGTATCGGGACAGGGACCTACGAGCAGTACTTC.

The sample holds a few counts of this clone. V usage is TRBV18 and J usage is TRBJ1-2; no firm D call. Trimming removed 4 bases at V and 8 bases at J, with 11 bases between. Germline assignment: CDR1 KGHSH and CDR2 LQKENI. This CDR3 is 12 amino acids long. The chain's CDR3 is CASSLQWAGYTF. The CDR3 DNA follows: TGTGCCAGCTCACTCCAATGGGCCGGCTACACCTTC.

This rearrangement joins TRBV12-3 or TRBV12-4 to TRBJ2-6; no reliable D call. The CDR3 spans 11 residues. Trimming stripped 4 bases from V and 12 bases from J, with 7 bases between. The CDR3 DNA reads TGTGCCAGCAGTTGGTACGGCGTCCTGACTTTC. Residues: CASSWYGVLTF.

The CDR3 DNA reads TGTGCCATCAGCGGGTCGGACCAAGAGACCCAGTACTTC. It translates to CAISGSDQETQYF. This chain joins TRBV10-3 and TRBJ2-5; unclear D gene. V was clipped by 6 bases and J by 0 bases, with 8 bases between them. CDR1 ENHRY and CDR2 SYGVKD come from the germline V gene. The CDR3 contains 13 residues.

CDR3 DNA: TGTGCCAGCAGTCCACAGGGGCAGGGCGGTGATAATTCACCCCTCCACTTT. Translation: CASSPQGQGGDNSPLHF. The chain carries TRBV27 and TRBJ1-6; 7 bases agree with TRBD1. The junction had 12 bases not matched to a gene; V was cut back by 5 bases and J by 5 bases. The CDR3 consists of 17 residues. CDR1 is MNHEY and CDR2 is SMNVEV in the germline V gene (reference sequence).

This chain connects TRBV5-1 to TRBJ2-1; 8 bases are shared with TRBD2. This CDR3 region has 15 residues. CDR1 is SGHRS and CDR2 is YFSETQ in the germline V gene. The trim removed 4 bases at V and 7 bases at J, leaving 10 bases unmatched. The CDR3 coding sequence is TGCGCCAGCAGCCTGACTAGCGTCGGGAATAATGAGCAGTTCTTC. This sequence encodes CASSLTSVGNNEQFF. The variable domain in full, with the rest retrieved from reference TRBV5-1 and TRBJ2-1, is KAGVTQTPRYLIKTRGQQVTLSCSPISGHRSVSWYQQTPGQGLQFLFEYFSETQRNKGNFPGRFSGRQFSNSRSEMNVSTLELGDSALYLCASSLTSVGNNEQFFGPGTRLTVL.

J is TRBJ2-2 and V is TRBV6-2 or TRBV6-3, with D maybe TRBD2 (6 bases). Trimming left V 2 bases short and J 4 bases short, with 11 bases between. Germline lookup yields CDR1 MNHEY and CDR2 SVGEGT. The CDR3 spans 15 residues. DNA of the CDR3: TGTGCCAGCAGTTACATTAGCGGACCCACCGGGGAGCTGTTTTTT. This sequence encodes CASSYISGPTGELFF.

The CDR3 sequence: CATSNLGTGDYQPQHF. The CDR3 DNA reads as TGTGCCACCAGCAACCTCGGGACAGGGGATTATCAGCCCCAGCATTTT. V and J are TRBV15 and TRBJ1-5, with TRBD1 matching 10 bases. The CDR3 is made up of 16 amino acids. The germline CDR1 and CDR2 sequences are LNHNV and YYDKDF (reference sequence). The junction had 8 bases not matched to a gene; V was cut back by 4 bases and J by 5 bases.

The V and J genes are TRBV6-4 and TRBJ1-6; D call uncertain. This CDR3 has 13 amino acids. Germline-derived CDR1 and CDR2 are MRHNA and SNTAGT. Trimming cost V 5 bases and J 8 bases, with 10 bases left between them. As DNA, the CDR3 is TGTGCCAGCAGTAGGGAGGCTGATTCACCCCTCCACTTT. Translated, it gives CASSREADSPLHF.

This clone was seen just once. The chain has TRBV27 and TRBJ2-1; 14 bases map to TRBD2. There are 15 residues in the CDR3. The junction had 1 base not matched to a gene; V was cut back by 6 bases and J by 3 bases. CDR1 and CDR2 from the germline V gene are MNHEY and SMNVEV (reference sequence). CDR3 in DNA: TGTGCCAGCAGAGGGACTAGCGGGAGCTACAATGAGCAGTTCTTC. Translating it yields CASRGTSGSYNEQFF.

This clone came up a few times. The chain carries TRBV28 and TRBJ1-1; no firm D call. This CDR3 region has 16 residues. The germline V and J ends were trimmed by 6 bases and 4 bases, with 21 bases remaining between them. Germline V gene sequence: CDR1 MDHEN, CDR2 SYDVKM. CDR3: CASSPSERGLGTEAFF. CDR3 in DNA: TGTGCCAGCAGCCCTTCGGAACGGGGATTGGGCACTGAAGCTTTCTTT.

The V and J genes are TRBV18 and TRBJ2-7; D is perhaps TRBD2 (6 bases). The germline V gene encodes CDR1 KGHSH and CDR2 LQKENI. CDR3 length equals 16 residues. Trimming left V 3 bases short and J 2 bases short, with 17 bases between. Here the CDR3 DNA reads TGTGCCAGCTCACCCGTAATAGCGGAGAAGGCCTACGAGCAGTACTTC. It codes for CASSPVIAEKAYEQYF. The whole variable domain, remainder taken from reference TRBV18 and TRBJ2-7, is NAGVMQNPRHLVRRRGQEARLRCSPMKGHSHVYWYRQLPEEGLKFMVYLQKENIIDESGMPKERFSAEFPKEGPSILRIQQVVRGDSAAYFCASSPVIAEKAYEQYFGPGTRLTVT.

The chain couples TRBV18 to TRBJ2-5, with D maybe TRBD1 (7 bases). This CDR3 contains 13 residues. Trimming left V 5 bases short and J 5 bases short, with 12 bases between. The germline CDR1 and CDR2 sequences are KGHSH and LQKENI. CDR3 in amino acids: CASSATGRETQYF. In DNA, the CDR3 is TGTGCCAGCTCAGCGACAGGGAGGGAGACCCAGTACTTC.

The CDR3 coding sequence is TGCGCCAGCAGCTCCCGAGACAGTCTCACTGAAGCTTTCTTT. Amino acids: CASSSRDSLTEAFF. The V gene is TRBV4-1, the J gene TRBJ1-1, with D maybe TRBD1 (5 bases). Germline values: CDR1 MGHRA, CDR2 YSYEKL. This CDR3 spans 14 amino acids. V was trimmed by 5 bases and J by 4 bases, leaving 14 bases between them.

The CDR3: CASSFSGQNEQYF. CDR3 DNA sequence: TGTGCCAGCAGCTTTTCAGGACAGAACGAGCAGTACTTC. This chain links TRBV7-9 with TRBJ2-7; D is perhaps TRBD1 (6 bases). The CDR3 consists of 13 residues. Per the germline V gene, CDR1 is SEHNR and CDR2 is FQNEAQ (reference sequence). Trimming took off 3 bases at V and 5 bases at J, with 11 bases between the two ends.

J is TRBJ1-5 and V is TRBV28; D ambiguous. This CDR3 spans 14 amino acids. Looked up from germline, CDR1 is MDHEN and CDR2 is SYDVKM. The V end lost 9 bases, the J end lost 1 base, and 13 bases lay between the germline ends. The CDR3 sequence is CASGKGGSNQPQHF. The DNA for the CDR3 is TGTGCCAGTGGGAAGGGCGGGAGCAATCAGCCCCAGCATTTT.

The J gene is TRBJ1-5, the V gene TRBV2, with TRBD1 as a possible D gene (5 bases). Trimming left V 4 bases short and J 7 bases short, with 17 bases between. The CDR3 has 15 amino acids. Germline V gene lookup returns CDR1 SNHLY and CDR2 FYNNEI. The CDR3 bases are TGTGCCAGCAGTGGGGGCAGGGAAAGTGGGCAGCCCCAGCATTTT. Protein sequence: CASSGGRESGQPQHF.

The chain carries TRBV7-2 and TRBJ1-2, with D perhaps matching TRBD1 (6 bases). Germline CDR1 is SGHTA and CDR2 is FQGNSA. The CDR3 is made up of 13 amino acids. Trimming took 3 bases from V and 4 from J, leaving 9 bases between them. The CDR3 DNA reads TGTGCCAGCAGCTTCGGGACATTCTATGGCTACACCTTC. Translation: CASSFGTFYGYTF. Combining the CDR3 with reference TRBV7-2 and TRBJ1-2 gives the whole variable domain GAGVSQSPSNKVTEKGKDVELRCDPISGHTALYWYRQSLGQGLEFLIYFQGNSAPDKSGLPSDRFSAERTGGSVSTLTIQRTQQEDSAVYLCASSFGTFYGYTFGSGTRLTVV.